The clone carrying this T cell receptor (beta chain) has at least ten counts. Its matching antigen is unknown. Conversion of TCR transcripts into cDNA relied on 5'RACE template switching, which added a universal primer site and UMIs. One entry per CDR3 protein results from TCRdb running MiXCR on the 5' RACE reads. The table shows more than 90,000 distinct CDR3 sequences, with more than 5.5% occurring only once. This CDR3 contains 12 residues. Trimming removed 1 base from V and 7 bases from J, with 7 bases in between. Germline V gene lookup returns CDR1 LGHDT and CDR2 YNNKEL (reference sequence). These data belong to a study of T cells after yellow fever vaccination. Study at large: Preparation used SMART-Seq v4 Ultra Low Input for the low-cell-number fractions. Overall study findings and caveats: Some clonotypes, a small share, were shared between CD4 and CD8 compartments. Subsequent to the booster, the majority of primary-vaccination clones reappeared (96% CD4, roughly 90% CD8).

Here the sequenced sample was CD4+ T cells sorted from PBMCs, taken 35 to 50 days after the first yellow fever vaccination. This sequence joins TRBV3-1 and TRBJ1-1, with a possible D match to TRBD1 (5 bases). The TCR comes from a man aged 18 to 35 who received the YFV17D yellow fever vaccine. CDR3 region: CASSQGGSEAFF. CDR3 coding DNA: TGTGCCAGCAGCCAAGGGGGGAGTGAAGCTTTCTTT.